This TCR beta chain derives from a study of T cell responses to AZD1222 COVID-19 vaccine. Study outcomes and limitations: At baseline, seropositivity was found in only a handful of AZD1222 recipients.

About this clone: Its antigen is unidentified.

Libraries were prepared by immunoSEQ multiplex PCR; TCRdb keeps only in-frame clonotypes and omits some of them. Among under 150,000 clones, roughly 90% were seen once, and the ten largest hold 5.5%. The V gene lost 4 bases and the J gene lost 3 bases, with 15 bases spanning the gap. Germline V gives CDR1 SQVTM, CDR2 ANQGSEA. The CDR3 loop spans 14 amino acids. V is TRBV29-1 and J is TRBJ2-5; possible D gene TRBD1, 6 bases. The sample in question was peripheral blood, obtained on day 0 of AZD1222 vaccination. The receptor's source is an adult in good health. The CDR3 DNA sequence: TGCAGCGTTGGGGGAGTGGACAGTGAAGAGACCCAGTACTTC. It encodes CSVGGVDSEETQYF.